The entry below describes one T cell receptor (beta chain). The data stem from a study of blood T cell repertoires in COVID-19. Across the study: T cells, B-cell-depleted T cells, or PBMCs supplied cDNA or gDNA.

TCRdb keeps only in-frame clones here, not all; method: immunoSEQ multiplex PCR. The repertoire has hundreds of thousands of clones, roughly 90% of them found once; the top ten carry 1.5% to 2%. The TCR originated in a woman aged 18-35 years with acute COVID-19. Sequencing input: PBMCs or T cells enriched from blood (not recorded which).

The CDR3 sequence is CASSPDRGSNNSPLHF. CDR3 DNA: TGTGCCAGCAGCCCAGACAGGGGATCGAATAATTCACCCCTCCACTTT. The chain uses TRBV5-6 and TRBJ1-6; TRBD1 matches 8 bases. This CDR3 is built from 16 residues. Looked up from germline, CDR1 is SGHDT and CDR2 is YYEEEE. Trimming removed 4 bases from V and 5 bases from J; junction bases left unmatched: 8. Supplemented by reference TRBV5-6 and TRBJ1-6, the full variable domain reads DAGVTQSPTHLIKTRGQQVTLRCSPKSGHDTVSWYQQALGQGPQFIFQYYEEEERQRGNFPDRFSGHQFPNYSSELNVNALLLGDSALYLCASSPDRGSNNSPLHFGNGTRLTVT.